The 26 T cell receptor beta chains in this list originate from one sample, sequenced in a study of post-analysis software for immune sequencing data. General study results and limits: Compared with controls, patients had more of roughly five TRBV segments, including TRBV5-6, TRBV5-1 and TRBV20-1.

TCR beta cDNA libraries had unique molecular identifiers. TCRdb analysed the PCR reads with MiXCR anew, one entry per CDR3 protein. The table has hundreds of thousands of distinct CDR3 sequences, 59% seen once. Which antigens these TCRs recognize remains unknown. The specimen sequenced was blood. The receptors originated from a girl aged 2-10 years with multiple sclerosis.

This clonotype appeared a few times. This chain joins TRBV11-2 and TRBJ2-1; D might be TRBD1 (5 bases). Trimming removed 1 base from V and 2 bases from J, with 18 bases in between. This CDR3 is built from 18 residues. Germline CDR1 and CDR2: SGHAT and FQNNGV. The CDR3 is CASSLVIEGTGPYNEQFF. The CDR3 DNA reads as TGTGCCAGCAGCTTAGTAATAGAAGGTACAGGCCCCTACAATGAGCAGTTCTTC.

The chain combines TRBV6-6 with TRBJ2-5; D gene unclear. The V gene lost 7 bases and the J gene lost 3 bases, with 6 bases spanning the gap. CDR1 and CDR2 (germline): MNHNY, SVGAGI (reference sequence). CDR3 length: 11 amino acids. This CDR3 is CASTLKETQYF. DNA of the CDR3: TGTGCCAGCACCCTAAAAGAGACCCAGTACTTC.

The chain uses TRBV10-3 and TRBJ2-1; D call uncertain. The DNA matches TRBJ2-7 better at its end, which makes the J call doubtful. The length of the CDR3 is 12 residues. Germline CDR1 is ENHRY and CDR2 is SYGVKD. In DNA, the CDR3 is TGTGCCAGTCTTGACGGTATCCACGAGCAGTACTTC. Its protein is CASLDGIHEQYF.

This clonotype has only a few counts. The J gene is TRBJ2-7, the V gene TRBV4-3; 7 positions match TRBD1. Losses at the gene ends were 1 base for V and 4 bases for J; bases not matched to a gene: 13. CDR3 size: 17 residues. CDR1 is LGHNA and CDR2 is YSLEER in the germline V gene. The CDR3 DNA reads TGCGCCAGCAGCCAAGGTGGGGGTACGGGACAGCAATACGAGCAGTACTTC. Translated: CASSQGGGTGQQYEQYF.

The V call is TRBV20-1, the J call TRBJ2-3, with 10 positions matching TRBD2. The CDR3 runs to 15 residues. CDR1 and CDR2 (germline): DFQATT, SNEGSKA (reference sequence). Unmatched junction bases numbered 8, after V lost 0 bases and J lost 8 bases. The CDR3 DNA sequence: TGCAGTGCTAGAGACCCAGCGGGAGGGCCTAGTACGCAGTATTTT. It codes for CSARDPAGGPSTQYF.

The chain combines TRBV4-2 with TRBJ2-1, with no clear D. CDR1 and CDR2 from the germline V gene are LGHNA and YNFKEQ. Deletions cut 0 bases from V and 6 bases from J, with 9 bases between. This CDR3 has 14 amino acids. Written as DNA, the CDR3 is TGTGCCAGCAGCCAAGATGGCTCGTCCAATGAGCAGTTCTTC. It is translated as CASSQDGSSNEQFF.

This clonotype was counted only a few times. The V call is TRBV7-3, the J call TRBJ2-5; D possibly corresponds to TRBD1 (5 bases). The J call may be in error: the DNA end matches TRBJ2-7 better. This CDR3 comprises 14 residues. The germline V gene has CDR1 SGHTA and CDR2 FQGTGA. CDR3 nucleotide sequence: TGTGCCAGCAGCCCCCGCGATCCCAGGGACGAGCAGTACTTC. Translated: CASSPRDPRDEQYF.

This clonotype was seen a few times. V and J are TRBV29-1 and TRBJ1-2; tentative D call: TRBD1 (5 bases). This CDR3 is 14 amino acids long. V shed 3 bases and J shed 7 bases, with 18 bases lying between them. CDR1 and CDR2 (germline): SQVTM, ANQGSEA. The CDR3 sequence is CSVDYRLSGGGYTF. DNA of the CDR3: TGCAGCGTTGATTACAGGCTCTCGGGGGGTGGCTACACCTTC. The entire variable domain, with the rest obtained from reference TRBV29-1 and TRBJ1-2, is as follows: SAVISQKPSRDICQRGTSLTIQCQVDSQVTMMFWYRQQPGQSLTLIATANQGSEATYESGFVIDKFPISRPNLTFSTLTVSNMSPEDSSIYLCSVDYRLSGGGYTFGSGTRLTVV.

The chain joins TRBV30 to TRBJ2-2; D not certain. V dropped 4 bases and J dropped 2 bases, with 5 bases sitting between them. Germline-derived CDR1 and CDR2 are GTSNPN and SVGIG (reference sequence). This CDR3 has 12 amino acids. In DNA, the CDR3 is TGTGCCTGGATTGCCAACACCGGGGAGCTGTTTTTT. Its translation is CAWIANTGELFF.

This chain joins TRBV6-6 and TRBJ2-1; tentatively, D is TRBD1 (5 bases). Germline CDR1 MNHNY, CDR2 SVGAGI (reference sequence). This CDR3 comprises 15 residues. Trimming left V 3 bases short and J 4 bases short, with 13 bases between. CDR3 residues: CASSYIGQGYNEQFF. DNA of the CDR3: TGTGCCAGCAGTTATATAGGGCAGGGTTACAATGAGCAGTTCTTC.

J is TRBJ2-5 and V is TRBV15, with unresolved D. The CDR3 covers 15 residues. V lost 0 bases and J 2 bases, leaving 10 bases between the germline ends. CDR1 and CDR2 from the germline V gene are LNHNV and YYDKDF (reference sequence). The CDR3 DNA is TGTGCCACCAGCAGAGATATAGGCTTACAAGAGACCCAGTACTTC. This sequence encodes CATSRDIGLQETQYF.

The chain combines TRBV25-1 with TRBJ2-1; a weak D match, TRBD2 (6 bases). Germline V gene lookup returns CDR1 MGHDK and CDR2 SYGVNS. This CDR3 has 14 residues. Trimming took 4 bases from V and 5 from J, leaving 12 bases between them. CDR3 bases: TGTGCCAGCAGTGGACTCGGGGGAAACAATGAGCAGTTCTTC. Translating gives CASSGLGGNNEQFF.

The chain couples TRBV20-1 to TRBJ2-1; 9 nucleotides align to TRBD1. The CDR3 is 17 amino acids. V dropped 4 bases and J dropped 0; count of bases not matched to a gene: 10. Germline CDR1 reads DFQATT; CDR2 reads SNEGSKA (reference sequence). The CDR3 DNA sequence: TGCAGTGCTAATCCGGTACAGGGGGCCAGCTCCTACAATGAGCAGTTCTTC. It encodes CSANPVQGASSYNEQFF.

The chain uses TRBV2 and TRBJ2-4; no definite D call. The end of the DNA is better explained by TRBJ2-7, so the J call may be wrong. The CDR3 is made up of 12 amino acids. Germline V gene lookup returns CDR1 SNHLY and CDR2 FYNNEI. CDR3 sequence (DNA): TGTGCCAGCTGTACGGACGGTGGCGAGCAGTACTTC. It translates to CASCTDGGEQYF.

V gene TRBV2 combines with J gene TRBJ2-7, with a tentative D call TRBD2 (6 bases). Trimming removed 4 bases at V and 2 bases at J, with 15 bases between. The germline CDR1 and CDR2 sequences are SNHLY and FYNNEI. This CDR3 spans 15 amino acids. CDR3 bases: TGTGCCAGCAGTGTGTGGAGGGATCTCGCCTACGAGCAGTACTTC. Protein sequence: CASSVWRDLAYEQYF.

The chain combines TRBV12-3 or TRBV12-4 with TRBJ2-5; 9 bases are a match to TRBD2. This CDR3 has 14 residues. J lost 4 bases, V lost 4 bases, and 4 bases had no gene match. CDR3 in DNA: TGTGCCAGCAGTTCTAGCGGGGTTTCAGAGACCCAGTACTTC. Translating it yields CASSSSGVSETQYF.

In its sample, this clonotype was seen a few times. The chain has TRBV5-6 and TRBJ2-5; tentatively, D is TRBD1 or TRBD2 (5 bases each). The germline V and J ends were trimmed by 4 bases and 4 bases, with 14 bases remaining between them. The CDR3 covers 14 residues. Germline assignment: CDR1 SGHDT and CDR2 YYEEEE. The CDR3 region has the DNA TGTGCCAGCAGCACGGGGCAGGTCGGAGAGACCCAGTACTTC. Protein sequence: CASSTGQVGETQYF.

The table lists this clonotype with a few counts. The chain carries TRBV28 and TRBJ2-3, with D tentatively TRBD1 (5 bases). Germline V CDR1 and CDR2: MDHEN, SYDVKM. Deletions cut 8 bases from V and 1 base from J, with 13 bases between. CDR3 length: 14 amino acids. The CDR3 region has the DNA TGTGCCAGCGGAACCGAAGGGGGCACAGATACGCAGTATTTT. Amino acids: CASGTEGGTDTQYF.

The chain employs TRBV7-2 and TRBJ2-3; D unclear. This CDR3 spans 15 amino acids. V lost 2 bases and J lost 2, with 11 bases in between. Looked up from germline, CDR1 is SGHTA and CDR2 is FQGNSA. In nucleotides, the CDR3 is TGTGCCAGCAGCTTAAACCATGCCACCACAGATACGCAGTATTTT. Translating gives CASSLNHATTDTQYF.

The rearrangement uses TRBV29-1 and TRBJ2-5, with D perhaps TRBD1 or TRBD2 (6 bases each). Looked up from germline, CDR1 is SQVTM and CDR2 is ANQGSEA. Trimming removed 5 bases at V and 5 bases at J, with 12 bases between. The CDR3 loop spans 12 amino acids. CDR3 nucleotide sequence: TGCAGCGTTATCCGAGGGGGGGAGACCCAGTACTTC. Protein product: CSVIRGGETQYF.

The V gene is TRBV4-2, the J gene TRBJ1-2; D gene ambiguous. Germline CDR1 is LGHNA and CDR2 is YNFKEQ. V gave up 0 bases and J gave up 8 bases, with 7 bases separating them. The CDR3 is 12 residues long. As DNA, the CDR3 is TGTGCCAGCAGCCAAGATCAGCAGGGCTACACCTTC. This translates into CASSQDQQGYTF.

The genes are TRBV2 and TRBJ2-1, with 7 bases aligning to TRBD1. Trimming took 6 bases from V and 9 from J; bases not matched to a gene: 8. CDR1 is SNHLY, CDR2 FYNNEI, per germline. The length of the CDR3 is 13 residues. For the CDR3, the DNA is TGTGCCAGCAGAGACCAGGGGGACAGTGAGCAGTTCTTC. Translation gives CASRDQGDSEQFF. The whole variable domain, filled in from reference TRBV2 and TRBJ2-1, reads EPEVTQTPSHQVTQMGQEVILRCVPISNHLYFYWYRQILGQKVEFLVSFYNNEISEKSEIFDDQFSVERPDGSNFTLKIRSTKLEDSAMYFCASRDQGDSEQFFGPGTRLTVL.

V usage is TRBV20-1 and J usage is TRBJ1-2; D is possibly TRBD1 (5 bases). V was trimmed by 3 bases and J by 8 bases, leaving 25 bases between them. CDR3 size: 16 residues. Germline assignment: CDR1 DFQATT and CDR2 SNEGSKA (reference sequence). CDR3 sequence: CSASSIRDPFGYGYTF. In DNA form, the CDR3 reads TGCAGTGCTAGTAGCATCCGGGACCCCTTTGGCTACGGCTACACCTTC.

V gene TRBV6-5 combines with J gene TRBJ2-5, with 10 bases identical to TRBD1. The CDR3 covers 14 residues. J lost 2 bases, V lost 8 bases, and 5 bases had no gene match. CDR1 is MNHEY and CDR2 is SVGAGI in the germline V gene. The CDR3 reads CASGRDRGQETQYF. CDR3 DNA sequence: TGTGCCAGCGGGAGGGACAGGGGACAAGAGACCCAGTACTTC.

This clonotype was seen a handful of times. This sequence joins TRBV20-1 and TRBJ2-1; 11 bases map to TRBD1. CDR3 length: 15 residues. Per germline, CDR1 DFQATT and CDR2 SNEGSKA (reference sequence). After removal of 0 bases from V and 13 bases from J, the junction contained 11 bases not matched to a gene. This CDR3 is CSAREINRDRGFQFF. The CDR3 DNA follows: TGCAGTGCTAGAGAGATAAACCGGGACAGGGGGTTTCAGTTCTTC.

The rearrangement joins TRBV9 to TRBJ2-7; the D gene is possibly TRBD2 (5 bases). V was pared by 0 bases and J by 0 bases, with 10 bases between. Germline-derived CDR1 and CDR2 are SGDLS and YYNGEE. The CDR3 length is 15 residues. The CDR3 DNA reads TGTGCCAGCAGCGTAGCGGGAACGGGCTCCTACGAGCAGTACTTC. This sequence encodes CASSVAGTGSYEQYF.